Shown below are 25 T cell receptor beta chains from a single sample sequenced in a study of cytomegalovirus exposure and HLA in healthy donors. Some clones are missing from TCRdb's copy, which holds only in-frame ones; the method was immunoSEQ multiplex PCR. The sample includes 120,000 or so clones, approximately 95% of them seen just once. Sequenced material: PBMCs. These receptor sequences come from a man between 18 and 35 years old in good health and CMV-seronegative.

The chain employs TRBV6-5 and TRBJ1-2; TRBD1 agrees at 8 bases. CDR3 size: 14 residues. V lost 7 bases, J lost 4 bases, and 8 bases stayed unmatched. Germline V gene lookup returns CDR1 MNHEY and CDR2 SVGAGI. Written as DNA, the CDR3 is TGTGCCAGCAAAACTACCGACAGGGGCTATGGCTACACCTTC. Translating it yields CASKTTDRGYGYTF.

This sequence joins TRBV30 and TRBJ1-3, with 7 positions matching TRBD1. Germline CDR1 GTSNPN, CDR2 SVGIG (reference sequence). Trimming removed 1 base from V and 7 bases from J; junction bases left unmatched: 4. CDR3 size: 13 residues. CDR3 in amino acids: CAWSADRDNTIYF. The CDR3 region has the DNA TGTGCCTGGAGTGCTGACAGGGACAACACCATATATTTT.

The CDR3 bases are TGTGCCAGCAGACGGACAGGGAACACTGAAGCTTTCTTT. This encodes CASRRTGNTEAFF. The chain carries TRBV6-6 and TRBJ1-1, with 7 positions matching TRBD1. This CDR3 has 13 amino acids. Germline V gene data show CDR1 as MNHNY and CDR2 as SVGAGI (reference sequence). Unmatched junction bases numbered 2, after V lost 6 bases and J lost 1 base.

CDR3 DNA: TGTGCCAGCAGCATAGCTTACCAAGAGACCCAGTACTTC. Translating it yields CASSIAYQETQYF. This chain connects TRBV27 to TRBJ2-5; D gene uncertain. This CDR3 has 13 residues. The germline V gene has CDR1 MNHEY and CDR2 SMNVEV (reference sequence). V was clipped by 6 bases and J by 0 bases, with 8 bases between them.

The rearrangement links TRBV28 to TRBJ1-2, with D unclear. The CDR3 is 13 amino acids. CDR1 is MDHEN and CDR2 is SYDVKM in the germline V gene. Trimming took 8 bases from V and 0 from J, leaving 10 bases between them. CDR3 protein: CASFQVANYGYTF. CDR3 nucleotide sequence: TGTGCCAGCTTCCAGGTAGCTAACTATGGCTACACCTTC.

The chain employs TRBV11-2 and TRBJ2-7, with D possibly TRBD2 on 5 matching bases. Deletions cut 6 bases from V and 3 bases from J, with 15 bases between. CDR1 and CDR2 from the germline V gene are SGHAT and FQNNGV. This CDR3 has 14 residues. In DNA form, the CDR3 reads TGTGCCAGCAGTTCAGGCTTCGGGGACTACGAGCAGTACTTC. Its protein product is CASSSGFGDYEQYF.

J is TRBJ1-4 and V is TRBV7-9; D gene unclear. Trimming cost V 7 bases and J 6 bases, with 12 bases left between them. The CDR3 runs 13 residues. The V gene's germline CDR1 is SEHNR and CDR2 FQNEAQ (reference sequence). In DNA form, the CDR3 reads TGTGCCAGCACCCCCAACGGGGATGAAAAACTGTTTTTT. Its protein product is CASTPNGDEKLFF.

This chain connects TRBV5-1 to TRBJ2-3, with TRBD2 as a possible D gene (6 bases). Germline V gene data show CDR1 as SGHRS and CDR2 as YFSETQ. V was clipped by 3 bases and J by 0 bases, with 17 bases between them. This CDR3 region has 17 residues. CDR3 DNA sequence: TGCGCCAGCAGCTCCAGAGTAGCGGACCCGAGCACAGATACGCAGTATTTT. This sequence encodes CASSSRVADPSTDTQYF.

CDR3 in amino acids: CASSPTNIAGEQYF. The DNA of the CDR3 is TGCGCCAGCAGCCCGACCAACATAGCGGGAGAGCAGTACTTC. The V gene is TRBV4-3, the J gene TRBJ2-5; 9 nucleotides align to TRBD2. Trimming cost V 4 bases and J 11 bases; bases outside gene matches: 11. This CDR3 has 14 residues. Per germline, CDR1 LGHNA and CDR2 YSLEER.

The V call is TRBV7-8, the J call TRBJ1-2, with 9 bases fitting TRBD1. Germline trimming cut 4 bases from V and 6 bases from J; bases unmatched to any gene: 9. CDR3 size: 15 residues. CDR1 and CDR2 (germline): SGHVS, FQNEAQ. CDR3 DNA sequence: TGTGCCAGCAGCTCCCACAGGGGGCAGAGGAATGGCTACACCTTC. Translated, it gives CASSSHRGQRNGYTF.

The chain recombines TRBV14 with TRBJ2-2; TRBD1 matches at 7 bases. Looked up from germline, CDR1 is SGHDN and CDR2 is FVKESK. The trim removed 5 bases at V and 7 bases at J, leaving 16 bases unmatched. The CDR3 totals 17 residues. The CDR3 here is CASSNYIGGADGGELFF. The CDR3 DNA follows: TGTGCCAGCAGCAACTACATAGGGGGCGCGGATGGCGGGGAGCTGTTTTTT.

Here the CDR3 DNA reads TGTGCCAGCAGTTTAGCGTCAGGTAGTGAAGCTTTCTTT. Its protein is CASSLASGSEAFF. The V gene is TRBV28, the J gene TRBJ1-1; D gene uncertain. The germline V and J ends were trimmed by 2 bases and 7 bases, with 11 bases remaining between them. CDR1 MDHEN and CDR2 SYDVKM come from the germline V gene. CDR3 size: 13 residues.

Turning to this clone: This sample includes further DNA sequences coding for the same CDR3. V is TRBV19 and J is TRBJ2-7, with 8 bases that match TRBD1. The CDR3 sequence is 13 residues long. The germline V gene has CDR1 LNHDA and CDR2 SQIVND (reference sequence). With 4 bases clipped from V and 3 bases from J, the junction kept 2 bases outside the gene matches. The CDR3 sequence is CASSSTGGYEQYF. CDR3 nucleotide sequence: TGTGCCAGTAGTAGTACAGGGGGCTACGAGCAGTACTTC.

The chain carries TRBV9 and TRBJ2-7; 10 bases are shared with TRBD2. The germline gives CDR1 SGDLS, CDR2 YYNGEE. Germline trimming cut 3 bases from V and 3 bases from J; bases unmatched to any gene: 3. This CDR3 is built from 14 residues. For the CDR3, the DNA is TGTGCCAGCAGCGAAACTAGCGGGAACTACGAGCAGTACTTC. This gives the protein CASSETSGNYEQYF.

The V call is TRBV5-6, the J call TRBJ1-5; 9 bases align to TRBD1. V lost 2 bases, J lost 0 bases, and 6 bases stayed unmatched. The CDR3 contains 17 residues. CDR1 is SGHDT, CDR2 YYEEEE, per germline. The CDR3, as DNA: TGTGCCAGCAGCTTCGGACAGGGGACATATAGCAATCAGCCCCAGCATTTT. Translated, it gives CASSFGQGTYSNQPQHF.

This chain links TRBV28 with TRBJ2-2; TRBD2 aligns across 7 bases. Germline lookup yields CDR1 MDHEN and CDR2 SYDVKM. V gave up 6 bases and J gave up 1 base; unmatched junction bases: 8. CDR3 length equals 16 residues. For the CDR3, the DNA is TGTGCCAGCAGCCCCACTAGCGAGCGGAACACCGGGGAGCTGTTTTTT. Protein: CASSPTSERNTGELFF.

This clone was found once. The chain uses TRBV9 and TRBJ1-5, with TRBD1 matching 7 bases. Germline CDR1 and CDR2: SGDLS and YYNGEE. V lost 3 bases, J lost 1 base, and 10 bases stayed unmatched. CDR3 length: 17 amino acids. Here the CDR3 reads CASSARGGEWSNQPQHF. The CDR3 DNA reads TGTGCCAGCAGCGCAAGAGGGGGCGAATGGAGCAATCAGCCCCAGCATTTT.

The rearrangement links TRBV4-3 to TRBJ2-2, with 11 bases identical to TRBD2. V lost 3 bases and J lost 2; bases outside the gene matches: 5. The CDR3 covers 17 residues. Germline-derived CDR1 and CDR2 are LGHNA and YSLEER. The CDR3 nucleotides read TGCGCCAGCAGCCATTTAGCGGGAGGGGTCAACACCGGGGAGCTGTTTTTT. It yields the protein CASSHLAGGVNTGELFF.

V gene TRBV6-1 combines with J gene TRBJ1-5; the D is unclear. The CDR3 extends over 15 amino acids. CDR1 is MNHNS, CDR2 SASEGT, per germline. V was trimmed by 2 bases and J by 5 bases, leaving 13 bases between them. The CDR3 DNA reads TGTGCCAGCAGTGAAACGTGGAGGCCGGATCAGCCCCAGCATTTT. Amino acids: CASSETWRPDQPQHF.

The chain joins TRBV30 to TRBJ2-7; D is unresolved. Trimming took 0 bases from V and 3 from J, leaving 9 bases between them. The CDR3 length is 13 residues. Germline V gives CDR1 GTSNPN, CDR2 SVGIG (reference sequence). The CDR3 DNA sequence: TGTGCCTGGAGTGTGCGGAGTTTCTACGAGCAGTACTTC. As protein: CAWSVRSFYEQYF.

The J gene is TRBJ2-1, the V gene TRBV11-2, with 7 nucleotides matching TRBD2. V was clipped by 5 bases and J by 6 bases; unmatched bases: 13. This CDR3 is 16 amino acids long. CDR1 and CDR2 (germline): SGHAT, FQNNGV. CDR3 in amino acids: CASSKPFVSGGNEQFF. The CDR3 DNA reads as TGTGCCAGCAGCAAGCCCTTTGTATCGGGAGGCAATGAGCAGTTCTTC.

CDR3 in amino acids: CASSWTGDGYTF. CDR3 DNA sequence: TGTGCCAGCAGTTGGACAGGGGATGGCTACACCTTC. The chain links TRBV25-1 to TRBJ1-2, with TRBD1 matching 9 bases. The CDR3 length is 12 residues. Germline CDR1 and CDR2: MGHDK and SYGVNS. After removal of 5 bases from V and 6 bases from J, the junction contained 1 base not matched to a gene.

CDR3: CASSEGTVAYEQYF. Written as DNA, the CDR3 is TGTGCCAGCAGTGAAGGGACAGTAGCTTACGAGCAGTACTTC. The chain couples TRBV6-1 to TRBJ2-7; D is possibly TRBD1 (6 bases). CDR1 and CDR2 (germline): MNHNS, SASEGT. The CDR3 has 14 amino acids. The V end was cut by 1 base, the J end by 4 bases, with 11 bases between.

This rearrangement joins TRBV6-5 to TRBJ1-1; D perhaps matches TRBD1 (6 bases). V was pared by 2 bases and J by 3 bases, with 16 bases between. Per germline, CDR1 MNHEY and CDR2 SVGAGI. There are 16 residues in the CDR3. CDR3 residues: CASSYMGAKKDTEAFF. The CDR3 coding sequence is TGTGCCAGCAGTTACATGGGGGCGAAAAAAGACACTGAAGCTTTCTTT.

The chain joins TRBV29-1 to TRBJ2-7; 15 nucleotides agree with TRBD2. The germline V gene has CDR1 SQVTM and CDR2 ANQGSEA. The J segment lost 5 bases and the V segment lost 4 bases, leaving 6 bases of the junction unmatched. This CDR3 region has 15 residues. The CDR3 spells CSVVPGLAGGNEQYF. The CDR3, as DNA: TGCAGCGTTGTTCCGGGACTAGCGGGAGGCAACGAGCAGTACTTC.